Sequencing of this T cell receptor beta chain was carried out in a study of blood T cell repertoires in COVID-19. Across the study: PBMCs, B-cell-depleted T cells, or T cells provided the cDNA or gDNA that made up the material.

The germline gives CDR1 MNHEY, CDR2 SMNVEV (reference sequence). The CDR3 runs 15 residues. Trimming stripped 3 bases from V and 6 bases from J, with 14 bases between. In the original processing: Amplification with reference gene primers provided the estimates of nucleated cell counts. Clones were sequenced by immunoSEQ multiplex PCR, and TCRdb holds only the in-frame ones, with some missing. V and J calls and clone size are as listed in that table; D and trimming were resolved from the DNA. The sample holds some 20,000 clones, approximately 79% seen once. The sequencing input was peripheral blood. The source is a man older than 75 with acute or convalescent COVID-19. The chain has TRBV27 and TRBJ2-2, with D maybe TRBD2 (7 bases). The CDR3 sequence: CASSLMGGPPGELFF. As DNA, the CDR3 is TGTGCCAGCAGTTTGATGGGGGGGCCCCCCGGGGAGCTGTTTTTT.